The 23 T cell receptor beta chains listed next were all sequenced from one sample in a study of blood T cell repertoires in COVID-19. Only in-frame clones appear in the TCRdb table, and some are missing; sequencing was by immunoSEQ multiplex PCR. The sample holds 150,000 to 200,000 clones, 88% seen once. Source material: peripheral blood. The receptors here all came from a human donor in a cohort sampled during active COVID-19.

The chain couples TRBV27 to TRBJ1-2; 7 bases agree with TRBD1. V was pared by 5 bases and J by 2 bases, with 5 bases of the junction left unmatched. Germline CDR1 MNHEY, CDR2 SMNVEV (reference sequence). There are 14 residues in the CDR3. The CDR3 nucleotides are TGTGCCAGCAGTCCTAGGGGACAGAACTATGGCTACACCTTC. Protein sequence: CASSPRGQNYGYTF.

The chain combines TRBV5-1 with TRBJ2-1; D perhaps matches TRBD2 (5 bases). This CDR3 has 14 amino acids. Per germline, CDR1 SGHRS and CDR2 YFSETQ. Trimming took off 2 bases at V and 3 bases at J, with 9 bases between the two ends. CDR3 region: CASSFGRDYNEQFF. The DNA of the CDR3 is TGCGCCAGCAGCTTCGGACGGGACTACAATGAGCAGTTCTTC.

V usage is TRBV19 and J usage is TRBJ2-3; 14 bases agree with TRBD2. Germline V CDR1 and CDR2: LNHDA, SQIVND (reference sequence). The CDR3 has 15 residues. Trimming took 3 bases from V and 10 from J; bases not matched to a gene: 6. The CDR3 DNA reads TGTGCCAGTAGTATTGTGACTAGCGGGGGGGCACCGCAGTATTTT. Its translation: CASSIVTSGGAPQYF.

The gene calls are TRBV4-3 and TRBJ2-2; tentative D call: TRBD2 (6 bases). V was shortened by 6 bases and J by 6 bases, with 17 bases between the two germline ends. CDR3 size: 15 residues. The germline V gene encodes CDR1 LGHNA and CDR2 YSLEER. The CDR3 sequence: CASSIAREPPGELFF. The CDR3 DNA sequence: TGCGCCAGCAGTATAGCACGGGAGCCACCCGGGGAGCTGTTTTTT.

The chain couples TRBV28 to TRBJ2-7, with D perhaps TRBD2 (6 bases). Trimming took off 5 bases at V and 8 bases at J, with 16 bases between the two ends. The CDR3 has 13 residues. Germline values: CDR1 MDHEN, CDR2 SYDVKM. The CDR3 nucleotides are TGTGCCAGCAGTGTAGCGGCCCCCGCTAAGCAGTACTTC. Protein: CASSVAAPAKQYF.

This clone was seen a handful of times. The V call is TRBV11-2, the J call TRBJ2-7, with D possibly being TRBD2 (5 bases). This CDR3 is 13 amino acids long. V was cut by 3 bases and J by 6 bases, with 12 bases left in between. The V gene's germline CDR1 is SGHAT and CDR2 FQNNGV. DNA for the CDR3: TGTGCCAGCAGCTTGGGTATTGGGAGCGAGCAGTACTTC. This codes for CASSLGIGSEQYF.

The V call is TRBV28, the J call TRBJ1-1, with D hard to call. The V gene's germline CDR1 is MDHEN and CDR2 SYDVKM. V lost 6 bases and J lost 0, with 11 bases in between. This CDR3 is built from 14 residues. The CDR3 sequence: CASRPRTMNTEAFF. In DNA, the CDR3 is TGTGCCAGCAGACCACGGACTATGAACACTGAAGCTTTCTTT.

The gene calls are TRBV7-9 and TRBJ2-7; a weak D match, TRBD1 (5 bases). V shed 8 bases and J shed 6 bases, with 14 bases lying between them. This CDR3 contains 12 residues. Germline V CDR1 and CDR2: SEHNR, FQNEAQ (reference sequence). The CDR3 protein is CASVDGTGEQYF. The CDR3 DNA is TGTGCCAGCGTGGACGGTACAGGCGAGCAGTACTTC.

The gene calls are TRBV5-1 and TRBJ2-7; 8 bases fit TRBD1. V gave up 0 bases and J gave up 4 bases; unmatched junction bases: 6. This CDR3 has 15 residues. CDR1 and CDR2 from the germline V gene are SGHRS and YFSETQ. CDR3 region: CASSLGSGGKYEQYF. Here the CDR3 DNA reads TGCGCCAGCAGCTTGGGGTCAGGGGGCAAGTACGAGCAGTACTTC.

Regarding this clone: One junction end does not reproduce the germline sequence, and a read error may be involved. This chain uses TRBV6-1 with TRBJ2-5, with 9 bases that match TRBD2. This CDR3 comprises 15 residues. Germline V gene sequence: CDR1 MNHNS, CDR2 SASEGT. The CDR3 loop is CASREAGGIQETQYF. CDR3 DNA: TGTGCCAGCAGGGAAGCGGGGGGAATCCAAGAGACCCAGTACTTC.

This rearrangement joins TRBV2 to TRBJ2-7, with D maybe TRBD2 (5 bases). Germline lookup yields CDR1 SNHLY and CDR2 FYNNEI. This CDR3 is 12 amino acids long. Trimming took off 6 bases at V and 11 bases at J, with 17 bases between the two ends. The CDR3: CASSSMDPAEYF. Written as DNA, the CDR3 is TGTGCCAGCAGCTCGATGGACCCAGCGGAGTACTTC.

This clone has just one count. The CDR3, as DNA: TGTGCCAGCACCACCTCGGGACTAGCGGGAGTCTCCTACGAGCAGTACTTC. It specifies CASTTSGLAGVSYEQYF. The rearrangement uses TRBV13 and TRBJ2-7; 14 bases map to TRBD2. V lost 7 bases to trimming and J lost 0 bases; unmatched junction nucleotides: 8. The V gene's germline CDR1 is PRHDT and CDR2 FYEKMQ (reference sequence). The CDR3 covers 17 residues.

To note about this clone: At one of its ends the junction is not consistent with the germline gene, which may arise from a read error. This chain links TRBV7-8 with TRBJ2-2; D uncertain. CDR1 and CDR2 (germline): SGHVS, FQNEAQ. The CDR3 extends over 14 amino acids. CDR3 sequence (DNA): TGTGCCAGCGGCTTCTCCCGTAACACCGGGGAGCTGTTTTTT. It is translated as CASGFSRNTGELFF.

This chain's CDR3 is CASSQTLRDRGADTQYF. The CDR3, as DNA: TGTGCCAGCAGCCAAACCCTTCGGGACAGGGGTGCAGATACGCAGTATTTT. The chain combines TRBV14 with TRBJ2-3; 10 bases are a match to TRBD1. Germline trimming cut 2 bases from V and 4 bases from J; bases unmatched to any gene: 9. Germline V gene data show CDR1 as SGHDN and CDR2 as FVKESK. The CDR3 runs 17 residues.

This clone was detected once. The chain recombines TRBV6-2 or TRBV6-3 with TRBJ2-5; the match to TRBD2 covers 8 bases. CDR3 length: 16 residues. Trimming removed 2 bases from V and 5 bases from J; junction bases left unmatched: 10. The V gene's germline CDR1 is MNHEY and CDR2 SVGEGT. The CDR3 region is CASSYPPGGGLETQYF. The CDR3 bases are TGTGCCAGCAGTTACCCCCCGGGGGGGGGCCTGGAGACCCAGTACTTC.

This chain links TRBV18 with TRBJ2-2; D remains ambiguous. Trimming cost V 2 bases and J 2 bases, with 6 bases left between them. Germline V gene sequence: CDR1 KGHSH, CDR2 LQKENI. There are 14 residues in the CDR3. CDR3 region: CASSPDKNTGELFF. CDR3 nucleotides: TGTGCCAGCTCACCAGACAAAAACACCGGGGAGCTGTTTTTT.

The chain uses TRBV24-1 and TRBJ2-3; the D gene is possibly TRBD2 (6 bases). Trimming left V 5 bases short and J 1 base short, with 12 bases between. CDR1 is KGHDR, CDR2 SFDVKD, per germline. The CDR3 contains 15 residues. CDR3 nucleotide sequence: TGTGCCACCAGTGTCTCAGGCGGGGGCACAGATACGCAGTATTTT. Protein product: CATSVSGGGTDTQYF.

The chain uses TRBV30 and TRBJ2-7, with 7 bases that match TRBD1. Germline V lookup: CDR1 GTSNPN, CDR2 SVGIG (reference sequence). Trimming took 2 bases from V and 3 from J; bases not matched to a gene: 10. This CDR3 is 15 amino acids long. This CDR3 reads CAWSHPGTDYYEQYF. CDR3 coding DNA: TGTGCCTGGAGTCACCCCGGGACAGACTACTACGAGCAGTACTTC.

The chain employs TRBV11-1 and TRBJ2-7, with TRBD2 matching over 11 bases. After removal of 5 bases from V and 3 bases from J, the junction contained 3 bases not matched to a gene. This CDR3 comprises 14 residues. From germline, CDR1 is SGHAT and CDR2 FQDESV (reference sequence). The CDR3 region has the DNA TGTGCCAGCAGCCGAACTAGCGGGAGCTACGAGCAGTACTTC. This codes for CASSRTSGSYEQYF.

The V call is TRBV4-3, the J call TRBJ2-7, with 8 bases that match TRBD2. The junction had 6 bases not matched to a gene; V was cut back by 1 base and J by 4 bases. The CDR3 runs 15 residues. The germline gives CDR1 LGHNA, CDR2 YSLEER. CDR3 sequence (DNA): TGCGCCAGCAGCCAAGTAAGCGGGAGCGGGTACGAGCAGTACTTC. This translates into CASSQVSGSGYEQYF.

The chain has TRBV5-6 and TRBJ2-7; TRBD1 agrees at 8 bases. This CDR3 region has 16 residues. Trimming cost V 2 bases and J 2 bases; bases outside gene matches: 9. The germline gives CDR1 SGHDT, CDR2 YYEEEE. The CDR3 spells CASSFLPTGAAYEQYF. DNA for the CDR3: TGTGCCAGCAGCTTCCTTCCGACAGGGGCTGCCTACGAGCAGTACTTC. The entire variable domain, with the rest obtained from reference TRBV5-6 and TRBJ2-7, is as follows: DAGVTQSPTHLIKTRGQQVTLRCSPKSGHDTVSWYQQALGQGPQFIFQYYEEEERQRGNFPDRFSGHQFPNYSSELNVNALLLGDSALYLCASSFLPTGAAYEQYFGPGTRLTVT.

This clone was seen once. The V call is TRBV29-1, the J call TRBJ2-5, with TRBD2 matching 7 bases. V dropped 3 bases and J dropped 5; count of bases not matched to a gene: 3. The length of the CDR3 is 12 residues. Germline CDR1 is SQVTM and CDR2 is ANQGSEA. The CDR3 DNA sequence: TGCAGCGTTGACGGGAGGAGGGAGACCCAGTACTTC. Translating gives CSVDGRRETQYF.

CDR3 nucleotide sequence: TGTGCCAGCGGAAAGACTTGGCGTAATCAGCCCCAGCATTTT. Its translation: CASGKTWRNQPQHF. The V gene is TRBV2, the J gene TRBJ1-5; no firm D call. Germline V CDR1 and CDR2: SNHLY, FYNNEI. The CDR3 sequence is 14 residues long. Trimming cost V 8 bases and J 4 bases, with 15 bases left between them.